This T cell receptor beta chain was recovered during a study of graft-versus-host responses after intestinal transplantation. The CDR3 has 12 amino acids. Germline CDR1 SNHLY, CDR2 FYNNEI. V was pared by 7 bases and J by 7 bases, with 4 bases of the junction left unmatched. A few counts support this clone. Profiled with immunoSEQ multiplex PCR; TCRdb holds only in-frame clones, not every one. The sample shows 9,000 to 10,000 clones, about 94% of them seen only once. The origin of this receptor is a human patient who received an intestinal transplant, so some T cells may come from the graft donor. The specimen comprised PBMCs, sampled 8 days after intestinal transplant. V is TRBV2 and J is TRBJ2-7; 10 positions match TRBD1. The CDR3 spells CASTDRGGEQYF. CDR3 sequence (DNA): TGTGCCAGCACGGACAGGGGGGGGGAGCAGTACTTC.